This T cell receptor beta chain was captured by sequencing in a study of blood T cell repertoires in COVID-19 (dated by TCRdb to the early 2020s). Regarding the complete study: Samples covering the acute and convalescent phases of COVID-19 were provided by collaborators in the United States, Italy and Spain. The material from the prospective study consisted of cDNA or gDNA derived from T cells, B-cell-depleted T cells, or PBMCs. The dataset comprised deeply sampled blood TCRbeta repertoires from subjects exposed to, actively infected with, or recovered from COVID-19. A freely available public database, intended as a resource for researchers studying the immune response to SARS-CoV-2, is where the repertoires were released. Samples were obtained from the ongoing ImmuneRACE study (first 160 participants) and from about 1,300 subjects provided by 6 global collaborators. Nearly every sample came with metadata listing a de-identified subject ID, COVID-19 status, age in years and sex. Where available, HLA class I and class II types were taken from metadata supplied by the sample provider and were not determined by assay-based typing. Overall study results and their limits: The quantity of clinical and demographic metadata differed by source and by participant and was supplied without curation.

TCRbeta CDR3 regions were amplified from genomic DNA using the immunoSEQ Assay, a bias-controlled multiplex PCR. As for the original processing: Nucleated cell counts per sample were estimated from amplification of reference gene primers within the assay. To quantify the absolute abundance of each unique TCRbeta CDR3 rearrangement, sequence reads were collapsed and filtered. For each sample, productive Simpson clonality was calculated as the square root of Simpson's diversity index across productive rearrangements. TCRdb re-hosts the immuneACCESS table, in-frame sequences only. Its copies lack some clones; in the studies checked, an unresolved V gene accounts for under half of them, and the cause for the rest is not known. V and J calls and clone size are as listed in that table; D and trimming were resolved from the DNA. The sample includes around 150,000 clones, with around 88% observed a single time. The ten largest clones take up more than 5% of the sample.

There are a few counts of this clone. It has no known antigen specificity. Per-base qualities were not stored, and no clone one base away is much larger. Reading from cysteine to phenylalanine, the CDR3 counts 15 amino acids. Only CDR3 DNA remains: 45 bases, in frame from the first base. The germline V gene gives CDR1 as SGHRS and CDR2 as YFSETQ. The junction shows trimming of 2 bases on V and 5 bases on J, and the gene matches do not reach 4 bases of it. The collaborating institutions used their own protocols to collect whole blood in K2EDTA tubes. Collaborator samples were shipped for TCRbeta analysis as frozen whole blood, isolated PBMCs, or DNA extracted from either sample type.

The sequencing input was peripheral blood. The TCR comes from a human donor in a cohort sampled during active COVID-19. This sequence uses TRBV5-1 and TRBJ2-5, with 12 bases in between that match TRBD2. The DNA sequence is TGCGCCAGCAGCTTACTAGCGGGGGGCGGGGAGACCCAGTACTTC. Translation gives CASSLLAGGGETQYF.